The TCR beta chain under discussion was sequenced for a study of cytomegalovirus exposure and HLA in healthy donors. As for the study in general: Approximately 77 million unique TCRs from HLA-typed donors were held in an early release of data.

The germline V gene has CDR1 SGHDT and CDR2 YYEEEE. V shed 1 base and J 11 bases; nucleotides not matched to a gene: 9. There are 15 residues in the CDR3. As to this clone: What it binds is unknown.

General study results and limits: As a later analysis revealed, the rate of TCR association differed by HLA locus, with DRB1 most and HLA-C fewest.

It was with 60 Vbeta and 13 Jbeta primers that the PCR ran. Only in-frame clones appear in the TCRdb table, and some are missing; sequencing was by immunoSEQ multiplex PCR. In the table there are more than 100,000 clones, over 80% of which are singletons. Sequenced: PBMCs. This clonotype was sampled from a man aged 25 to 40 in good health and CMV-seronegative. The rearrangement links TRBV5-6 to TRBJ2-1; 10 bases match TRBD2. The CDR3 nucleotides are TGTGCCAGCAGCTTGTCAGGTCTAGCGGGGGAAAAGCAGTTCTTC. Encoded protein: CASSLSGLAGEKQFF.